Sequencing of this T cell receptor beta chain was carried out in a study of T cells expressing NK-cell markers. Germline loops: CDR1 DFQATT, CDR2 SNEGSKA (reference sequence). The CDR3 totals 13 residues. TCR beta libraries carry UMIs added by 5'RACE template switching. TCRdb re-called the 5' RACE reads and shows each CDR3 protein once, DNA omitted. The sample table sets out about 410,000 distinct CDR3 sequences. The source material was blood T cells: a sorted CD56 or NKG2C T cell subset, CD4+ or CD8+ T cells, or bulk PBMC T cells (not recorded which). The genes are TRBV20-1 and TRBJ2-5. The receptor was derived from a woman in her forties or fifties in good health. The CDR3 here is CSASRVWQETQYF.